This paragraph covers one TCR beta chain sequence. Its antigen is undetermined. The data are from a study of vaccination and CD4 T cells after COVID-19. On the study more broadly: Participants received two doses of either BNT162b2 or mRNA-1273 vaccine. Control cultures received a CEFX pool, an HIV-1 Nef pool, or no peptide. Study-wide findings and caveats: Convalescent patients had a median about 90% of reactive clones appearing only post-vaccination.

Trimming removed 8 bases at V and 4 bases at J, with 20 bases between. Germline V lookup: CDR1 MNHNS, CDR2 SASEGT. CDR3 size: 15 residues. Treatment: approximately 10-day PBMC culture with coronavirus spike peptide pools or control peptides (ViraFEST assay). Cultured CD4+ T cells had their DNA profiled by the Oncomine TCR Beta short-read assay. Genomic DNA from cultured CD4+ T cells was extracted. One entry per CDR3 protein results from TCRdb running MiXCR on the PCR reads. This table holds about 16,000 distinct CDR3 sequences, 60% to 80% found once. Source material: CD4+ T cells from blood, cultured in vitro. This TCR was recovered from a human donor who had recovered from COVID-19. The rearrangement uses TRBV6-1 and TRBJ1-2, with TRBD1 as a possible D gene (6 bases). CDR3 sequence (DNA): TGTGCCAGCCGAGCTTGGACAGCTAAGTTCTATGGCTACACCTTC. Translating gives CASRAWTAKFYGYTF.